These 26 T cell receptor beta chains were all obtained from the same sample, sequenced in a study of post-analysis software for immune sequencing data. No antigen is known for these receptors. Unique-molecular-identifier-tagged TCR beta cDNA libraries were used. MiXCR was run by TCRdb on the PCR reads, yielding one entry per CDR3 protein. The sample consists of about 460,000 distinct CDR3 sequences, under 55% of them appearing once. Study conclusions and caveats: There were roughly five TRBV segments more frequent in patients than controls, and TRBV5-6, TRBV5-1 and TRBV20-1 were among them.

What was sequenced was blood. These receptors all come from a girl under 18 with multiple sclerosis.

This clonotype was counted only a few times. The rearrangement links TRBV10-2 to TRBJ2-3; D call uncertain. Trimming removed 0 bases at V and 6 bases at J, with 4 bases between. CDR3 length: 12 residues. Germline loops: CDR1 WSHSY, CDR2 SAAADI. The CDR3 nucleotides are TGCGCCAGCAGTGAGTCAGGGGATACGCAGTATTTT. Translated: CASSESGDTQYF.

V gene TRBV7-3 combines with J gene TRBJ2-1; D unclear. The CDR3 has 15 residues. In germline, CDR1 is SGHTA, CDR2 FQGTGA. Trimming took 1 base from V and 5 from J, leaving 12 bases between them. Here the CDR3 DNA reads TGTGCCAGCAGCTTAATCAGTCTTTTTAACAATGAGCAGTTCTTC. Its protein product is CASSLISLFNNEQFF.

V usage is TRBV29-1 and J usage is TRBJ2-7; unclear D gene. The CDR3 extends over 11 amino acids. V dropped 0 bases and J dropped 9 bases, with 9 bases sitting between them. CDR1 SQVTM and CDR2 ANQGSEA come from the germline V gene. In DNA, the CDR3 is TGCAGCGTTGAAGAGTCCCTTGGGCAGTACTTC. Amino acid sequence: CSVEESLGQYF.

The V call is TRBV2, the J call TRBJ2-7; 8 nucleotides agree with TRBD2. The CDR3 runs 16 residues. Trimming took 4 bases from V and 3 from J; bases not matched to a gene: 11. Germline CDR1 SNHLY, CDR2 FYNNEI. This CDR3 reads CASSARTSGDRYEQYF. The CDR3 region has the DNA TGTGCCAGCAGTGCCCGAACTAGCGGAGACCGCTACGAGCAGTACTTC.

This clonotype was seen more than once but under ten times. The CDR3 spells CASSLTAGGAYEQYF. The CDR3 DNA sequence: TGTGCCAGCAGCTTAACGGCGGGAGGTGCCTACGAGCAGTACTTC. The chain uses TRBV7-3 and TRBJ2-7; TRBD2 matches at 8 bases. J gave up 2 bases and V 0 bases, and 3 bases lay outside the gene matches. CDR3 length equals 15 residues. Germline CDR1 and CDR2: SGHTA and FQGTGA.

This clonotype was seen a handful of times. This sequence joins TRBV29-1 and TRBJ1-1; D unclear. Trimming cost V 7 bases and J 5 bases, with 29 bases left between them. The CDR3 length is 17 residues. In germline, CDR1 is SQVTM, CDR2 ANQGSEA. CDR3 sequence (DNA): TGCAGCGATGCTGACCTGGGTGGTCCTACCCTGGGGACTGAAGCTTTCTTT. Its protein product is CSDADLGGPTLGTEAFF.

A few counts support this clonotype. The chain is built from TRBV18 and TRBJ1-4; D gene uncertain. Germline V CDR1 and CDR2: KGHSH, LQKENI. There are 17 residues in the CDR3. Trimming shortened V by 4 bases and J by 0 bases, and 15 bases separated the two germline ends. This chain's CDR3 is CASSLYTTAATNEKLFF. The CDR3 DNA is TGTGCCAGCTCACTATACACCACAGCCGCAACTAATGAAAAACTGTTTTTT.

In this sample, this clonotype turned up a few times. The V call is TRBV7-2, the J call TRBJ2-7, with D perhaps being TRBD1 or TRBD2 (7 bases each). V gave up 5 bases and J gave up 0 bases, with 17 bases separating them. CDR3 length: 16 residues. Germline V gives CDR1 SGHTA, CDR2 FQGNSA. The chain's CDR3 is CASSPLGGDSSYEQYF. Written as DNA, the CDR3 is TGTGCCAGCAGCCCATTAGGGGGGGACAGCTCCTACGAGCAGTACTTC.

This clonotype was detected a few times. In DNA, the CDR3 is TGTGCCAGCAGCCCTGTTGGGGCTGGGACAGATACGCAGTATTTT. Amino acid sequence: CASSPVGAGTDTQYF. This chain joins TRBV4-2 and TRBJ2-3; a possible D gene is TRBD1 (5 bases). The CDR3 is 15 amino acids. Per the germline V gene, CDR1 is LGHNA and CDR2 is YNFKEQ. V was pared by 4 bases and J by 3 bases, with 14 bases between.

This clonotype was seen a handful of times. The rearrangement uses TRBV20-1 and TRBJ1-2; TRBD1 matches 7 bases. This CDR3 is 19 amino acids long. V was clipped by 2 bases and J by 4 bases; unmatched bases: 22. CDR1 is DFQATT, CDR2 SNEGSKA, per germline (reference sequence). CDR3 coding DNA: TGCAGTGCTAGATCCGAGGCTCGGGACAGAACTGATCTAAGCTATGGCTACACCTTC. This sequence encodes CSARSEARDRTDLSYGYTF.

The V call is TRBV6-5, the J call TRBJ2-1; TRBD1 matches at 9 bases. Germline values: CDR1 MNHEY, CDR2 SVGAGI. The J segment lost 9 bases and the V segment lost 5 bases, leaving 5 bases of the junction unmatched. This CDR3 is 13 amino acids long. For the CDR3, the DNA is TGTGCCAGCAGTCGGGACAGGGCCGGTGAGCAGTTCTTC. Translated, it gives CASSRDRAGEQFF.

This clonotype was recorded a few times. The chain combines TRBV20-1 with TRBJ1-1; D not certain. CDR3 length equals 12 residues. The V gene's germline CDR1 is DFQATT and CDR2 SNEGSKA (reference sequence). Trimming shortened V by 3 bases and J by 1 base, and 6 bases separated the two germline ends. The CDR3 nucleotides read TGCAGTGCTAGGGGCTGGAACACTGAAGCTTTCTTT. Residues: CSARGWNTEAFF.

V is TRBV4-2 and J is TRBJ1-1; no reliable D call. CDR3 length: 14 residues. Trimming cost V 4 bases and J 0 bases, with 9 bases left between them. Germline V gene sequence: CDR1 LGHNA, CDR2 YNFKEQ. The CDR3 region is CASSPGIMNTEAFF. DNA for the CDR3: TGTGCCAGCAGCCCGGGGATTATGAACACTGAAGCTTTCTTT.

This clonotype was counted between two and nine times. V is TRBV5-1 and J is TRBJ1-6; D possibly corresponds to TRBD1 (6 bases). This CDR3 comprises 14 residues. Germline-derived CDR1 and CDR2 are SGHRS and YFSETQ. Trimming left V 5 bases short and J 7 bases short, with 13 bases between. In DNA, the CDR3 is TGCGCCAGCAGTAACACAGGGTCAAATTCACCCCTCCACTTT. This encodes CASSNTGSNSPLHF.

The CDR3 DNA is TGCAGTGCTAGTGTGGATCTCTATGAGCAGTTCTTC. Translating it yields CSASVDLYEQFF. The rearrangement joins TRBV20-1 to TRBJ2-1, with D uncertain. The CDR3 sequence is 12 residues long. The ends were cut back, 3 bases at V and 8 bases at J, with 11 bases in the middle. Germline-derived CDR1 and CDR2 are DFQATT and SNEGSKA (reference sequence).

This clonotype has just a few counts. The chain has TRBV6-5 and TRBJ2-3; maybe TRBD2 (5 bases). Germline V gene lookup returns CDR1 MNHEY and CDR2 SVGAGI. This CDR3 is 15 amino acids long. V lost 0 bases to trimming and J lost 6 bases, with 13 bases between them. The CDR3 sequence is CASSYSTARGDTQYF. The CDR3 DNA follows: TGTGCCAGCAGTTACTCGACGGCGCGCGGGGATACGCAGTATTTT.

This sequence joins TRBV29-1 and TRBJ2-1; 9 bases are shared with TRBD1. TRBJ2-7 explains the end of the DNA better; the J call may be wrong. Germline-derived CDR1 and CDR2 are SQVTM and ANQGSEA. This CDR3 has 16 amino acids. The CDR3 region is CSSLILGTGFYNEQYF. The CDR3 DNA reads TGCAGCTCTCTCATCCTAGGGACAGGGTTCTACAATGAGCAGTACTTC.

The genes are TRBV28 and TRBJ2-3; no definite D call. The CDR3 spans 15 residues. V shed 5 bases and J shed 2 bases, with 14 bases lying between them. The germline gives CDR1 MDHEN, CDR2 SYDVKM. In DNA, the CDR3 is TGTGCCAGCAGTCTCATGTTGCAGAACACAGATACGCAGTATTTT. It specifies CASSLMLQNTDTQYF. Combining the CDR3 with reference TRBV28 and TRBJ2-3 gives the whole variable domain DVKVTQSSRYLVKRTGEKVFLECVQDMDHENMFWYRQDPGLGLRLIYFSYDVKMKEKGDIPEGYSVSREKKERFSLILESASTNQTSMYLCASSLMLQNTDTQYFGPGTRLTVL.

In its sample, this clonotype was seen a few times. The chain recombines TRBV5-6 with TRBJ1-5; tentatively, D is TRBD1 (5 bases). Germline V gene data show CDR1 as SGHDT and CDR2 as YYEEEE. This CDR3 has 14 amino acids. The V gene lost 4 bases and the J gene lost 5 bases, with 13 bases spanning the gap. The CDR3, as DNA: TGTGCCAGCAGCCTTGGAGGAGGGGATCAGCCCCAGCATTTT. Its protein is CASSLGGGDQPQHF.

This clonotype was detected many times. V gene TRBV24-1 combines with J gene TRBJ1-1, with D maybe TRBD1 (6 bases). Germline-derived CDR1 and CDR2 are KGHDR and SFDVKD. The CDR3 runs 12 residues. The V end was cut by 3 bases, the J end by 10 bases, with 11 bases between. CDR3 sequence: CATSDPGQSAFF. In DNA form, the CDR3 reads TGTGCCACCAGTGATCCCGGACAGTCAGCTTTCTTT.

For the CDR3, the DNA is TGCAGTGCTAGGGGGATCTTGAACACTGAAGCTTTCTTT. Encoded protein: CSARGILNTEAFF. This chain connects TRBV20-1 to TRBJ1-1; no firm D call. The V end was cut by 3 bases, the J end by 0 bases, with 8 bases between. The CDR3 extends over 13 amino acids. Germline-derived CDR1 and CDR2 are DFQATT and SNEGSKA (reference sequence).

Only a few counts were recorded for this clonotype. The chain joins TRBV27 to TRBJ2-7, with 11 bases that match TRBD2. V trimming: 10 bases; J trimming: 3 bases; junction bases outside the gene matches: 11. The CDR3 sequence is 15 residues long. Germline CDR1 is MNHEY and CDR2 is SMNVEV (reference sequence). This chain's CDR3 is CATTPLAGAFYEQYF. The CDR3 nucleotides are TGTGCCACTACACCACTAGCGGGAGCCTTCTACGAGCAGTACTTC.

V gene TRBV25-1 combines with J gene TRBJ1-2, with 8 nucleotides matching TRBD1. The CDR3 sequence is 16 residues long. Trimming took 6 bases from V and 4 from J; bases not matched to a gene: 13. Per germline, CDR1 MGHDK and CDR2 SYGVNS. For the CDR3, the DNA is TGTGCCAGCAGGGGGCAGACAGGGGATCGGGCCTATGGCTACACCTTC. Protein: CASRGQTGDRAYGYTF.

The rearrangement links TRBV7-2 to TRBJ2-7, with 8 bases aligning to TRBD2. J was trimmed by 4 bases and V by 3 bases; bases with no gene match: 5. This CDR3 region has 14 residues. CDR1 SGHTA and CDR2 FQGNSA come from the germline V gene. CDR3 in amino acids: CASSFVREGYEQYF. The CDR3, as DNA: TGTGCCAGCAGCTTTGTTCGGGAGGGGTACGAGCAGTACTTC.

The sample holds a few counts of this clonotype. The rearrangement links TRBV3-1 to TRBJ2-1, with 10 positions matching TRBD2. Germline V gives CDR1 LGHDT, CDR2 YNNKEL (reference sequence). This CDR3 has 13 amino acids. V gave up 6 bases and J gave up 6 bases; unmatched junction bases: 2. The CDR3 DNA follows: TGTGCCAGCAGAGGACTAGCGGCCAATGAGCAGTTCTTC. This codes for CASRGLAANEQFF.

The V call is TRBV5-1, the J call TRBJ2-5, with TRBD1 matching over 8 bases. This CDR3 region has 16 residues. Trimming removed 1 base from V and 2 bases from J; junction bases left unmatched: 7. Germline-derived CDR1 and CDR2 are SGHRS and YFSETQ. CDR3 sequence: CASSLYGGTGQETQYF. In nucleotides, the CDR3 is TGCGCCAGCAGCTTGTATGGAGGGACAGGTCAAGAGACCCAGTACTTC.